Presented here are 15 T cell receptor beta chains from one specimen sequenced in a study of blood T cell repertoires in COVID-19. The method was immunoSEQ multiplex PCR; TCRdb's version includes in-frame clones alone and lacks a portion of them. The sample has about 210,000 clones, 85% seen once. The material sequenced was peripheral blood. The receptors here all came from a man aged 50 to 59 with COVID-19, enrolled during active disease.

The chain recombines TRBV9 with TRBJ2-2; D possibly corresponds to TRBD2 (5 bases). This CDR3 region has 14 residues. The germline V gene has CDR1 SGDLS and CDR2 YYNGEE. Trimming removed 4 bases from V and 7 bases from J, with 14 bases in between. The CDR3 coding sequence is TGTGCCAGCAGCCCTCATTCCGGGGTCGGGGAGCTGTTTTTT. It yields the protein CASSPHSGVGELFF. Drawing the rest from reference TRBV9 and TRBJ2-2, the complete variable domain is DSGVTQTPKHLITATGQRVTLRCSPRSGDLSVYWYQQSLDQGLQFLIQYYNGEERAKGNILERFSAQQFPDLHSELNLSSLELGDSALYFCASSPHSGVGELFFGEGSRLTVL.

The V gene is TRBV10-3, the J gene TRBJ1-1; D is ambiguous. The CDR3 contains 15 residues. The V end was cut by 7 bases, the J end by 4 bases, with 19 bases between. The germline V gene encodes CDR1 ENHRY and CDR2 SYGVKD. The CDR3 DNA follows: TGTGCCATCACCTCGAGGGAGGTTTTCGGCACTGAAGCTTTCTTT. Protein sequence: CAITSREVFGTEAFF.

The rearrangement uses TRBV18 and TRBJ2-2; 7 bases line up with TRBD1. The junction had 8 bases not matched to a gene; V was cut back by 1 base and J by 0 bases. This CDR3 has 18 residues. Looked up from germline, CDR1 is KGHSH and CDR2 is LQKENI. The CDR3 sequence: CASSPRAQGPSNTGELFF. The CDR3 DNA sequence: TGTGCCAGCTCACCACGGGCACAGGGGCCCTCGAACACCGGGGAGCTGTTTTTT.

The chain is built from TRBV3-1 (or the pseudogene TRBV3-2) and TRBJ1-5; weak D call: TRBD1 (6 bases). Germline CDR1 and CDR2: LGHDT and YNNKEL (reference sequence). This CDR3 spans 16 amino acids. V was shortened by 1 base and J by 6 bases, with 16 bases between the two germline ends. CDR3 protein: CASSQGIPGGSQPQHF. The CDR3 coding sequence is TGTGCCAGCAGCCAAGGGATCCCGGGGGGCAGTCAGCCCCAGCATTTT.

The gene calls are TRBV6-2 or TRBV6-3 and TRBJ1-5; possibly TRBD1 for D (6 bases). Per germline, CDR1 MNHEY and CDR2 SVGEGT. Trimming stripped 5 bases from V and 2 bases from J, with 16 bases between. The CDR3 is 16 residues long. CDR3 sequence: CASSGSTGFGNQPQHF. The DNA of the CDR3 is TGTGCCAGCAGTGGTTCGACAGGTTTCGGCAATCAGCCCCAGCATTTT.

This clone appeared once. The V and J genes are TRBV2 and TRBJ1-2; 7 bases fit TRBD1. Trimming at V came to 6 bases and at J to 0 bases, leaving 4 bases not matched to a gene. Germline CDR1 reads SNHLY; CDR2 reads FYNNEI. The CDR3 is 14 residues long. The CDR3 DNA sequence: TGTGCCAGCAGGACGGACAGGACTAACTATGGCTACACCTTC. Protein sequence: CASRTDRTNYGYTF.

The V and J genes are TRBV7-2 and TRBJ2-7; 11 bases line up with TRBD1. Germline lookup yields CDR1 SGHTA and CDR2 FQGNSA. CDR3 size: 15 residues. The V segment lost 3 bases and the J segment 3 bases; nucleotides outside the gene matches: 4. The CDR3 loop reads CASSLDRGPIYEQYF. In nucleotides, the CDR3 is TGTGCCAGCAGCTTGGACAGGGGGCCGATCTACGAGCAGTACTTC. Full variable domain (remainder filled in from reference TRBV7-2 and TRBJ2-7): GAGVSQSPSNKVTEKGKDVELRCDPISGHTALYWYRQSLGQGLEFLIYFQGNSAPDKSGLPSDRFSAERTGGSVSTLTIQRTQQEDSAVYLCASSLDRGPIYEQYFGPGTRLTVT.

The CDR3 DNA is TGTGCCAGCAGCCCTTGGGGGACTAGCGGGGGGAATACGCAGTATTTT. It codes for CASSPWGTSGGNTQYF. The chain uses TRBV7-6 and TRBJ2-3; 15 nucleotides match TRBD2. V lost 5 bases and J lost 7; bases outside the gene matches: 7. Germline V gives CDR1 SGHVS, CDR2 FNYEAQ. CDR3 length: 16 residues. Full variable domain (remainder filled in from reference TRBV7-6 and TRBJ2-3): GAGVSQSPRYKVTKRGQDVALRCDPISGHVSLYWYRQALGQGPEFLTYFNYEAQQDKSGLPNDRFSAERPEGSISTLTIQRTEQRDSAMYRCASSPWGTSGGNTQYFGPGTRLTVL.

The chain employs TRBV10-2 and TRBJ2-3; 7 nucleotides line up with TRBD2. CDR3 size: 15 residues. V was pared by 6 bases and J by 2 bases, with 8 bases of the junction left unmatched. From germline, CDR1 is WSHSY and CDR2 SAAADI. The CDR3 nucleotides are TGCGCCAGCAGCCTAGCACTAGCGAACACAGATACGCAGTATTTT. Protein: CASSLALANTDTQYF.

The chain links TRBV5-1 to TRBJ2-2; 8 nucleotides match TRBD1. The CDR3 runs 14 residues. Germline V gene sequence: CDR1 SGHRS, CDR2 YFSETQ. After removal of 0 bases from V and 9 bases from J, the junction contained 4 bases not matched to a gene. In DNA, the CDR3 is TGCGCCAGCAGCTTGGGCCAGGGGGCGAGGGAGCTGTTTTTT. Translating gives CASSLGQGARELFF.

This sequence joins TRBV4-2 and TRBJ1-5; TRBD1 might be the D (6 bases). The germline gives CDR1 LGHNA, CDR2 YNFKEQ. The CDR3 spans 15 residues. The V end lost 1 base, the J end lost 3 bases, and 10 bases lay between the germline ends. CDR3 region: CASSQATGNNQPQHF. The CDR3 DNA follows: TGTGCCAGCAGCCAAGCAACAGGGAACAATCAGCCCCAGCATTTT.

This chain links TRBV29-1 with TRBJ1-4; no clear D gene. Germline CDR1 reads SQVTM; CDR2 reads ANQGSEA. The CDR3 has 10 amino acids. Deletions cut 5 bases from V and 7 bases from J, with 5 bases between. The DNA of the CDR3 is TGCAGCGTTTTCGTTGAAAAACTGTTTTTT. As protein: CSVFVEKLFF.

V is TRBV2 and J is TRBJ1-3; D is perhaps TRBD1 (6 bases). CDR1 is SNHLY, CDR2 FYNNEI, per germline. V shed 0 bases and J shed 2 bases, with 11 bases lying between them. The CDR3 is 16 residues long. The CDR3, as DNA: TGTGCCAGCAGTGAAGCGCAGGGGAGACCTGGAAACACCATATATTTT. This codes for CASSEAQGRPGNTIYF.

This clone was observed once. V gene TRBV7-9 combines with J gene TRBJ1-2; 7 nucleotides line up with TRBD1. Germline lookup yields CDR1 SEHNR and CDR2 FQNEAQ (reference sequence). V shed 4 bases and J 8 bases; nucleotides not matched to a gene: 13. CDR3 length: 15 residues. DNA of the CDR3: TGTGCCAGCAGCTCGGGACAGCGAGATCAGAGAGGCTACACCTTC. Protein: CASSSGQRDQRGYTF.

With regard to this clone: Other DNA sequences in this specimen translate into the identical CDR3. The rearrangement joins TRBV19 to TRBJ2-1, with TRBD2 as a possible D gene (6 bases). The V end was cut by 4 bases, the J end by 3 bases, with 10 bases between. The germline V gene encodes CDR1 LNHDA and CDR2 SQIVND (reference sequence). The CDR3 consists of 14 residues. The CDR3 loop reads CASSNGGDYNEQFF. The CDR3 nucleotides read TGTGCCAGTAGTAACGGGGGAGACTACAATGAGCAGTTCTTC.